The TCR beta chain described here comes from a study of blood T cell repertoires in COVID-19. Overall study context: Italy, Spain and the United States were the sources of the convalescent and acute COVID-19 samples.

This CDR3 is 17 amino acids long. The germline CDR1 and CDR2 sequences are SGHVS and FQNEAQ. The V and J ends lost 3 bases and 3 bases, in that order; junction bases with no gene match: 10. In the original workflow: Nucleated cell number was recorded as an estimate derived from reference gene primer amplification. Clones were sequenced by immunoSEQ multiplex PCR, and TCRdb holds only the in-frame ones, with some missing. That table is the source of V, J and clone size, and D and trimming were worked out from the DNA. The sample consists of approximately 130,000 clones, around 91% of them appearing once.

The V gene is TRBV7-8, the J gene TRBJ1-3; 8 bases line up with TRBD1. This TCR was recovered from a man aged 70-80 years with active or convalescent COVID-19. The sequenced sample was peripheral blood. CDR3 bases: TGTGCCAGCAGCTTGAATAACCCAGGGGGCCATGGAAACACCATATATTTT. Encoded protein: CASSLNNPGGHGNTIYF.